The 32 T cell receptor beta chains below come from one sample, sequenced in a study of shared clonotypes between healthy human individuals. The table came from immunoSEQ multiplex PCR; TCRdb's copy has only in-frame clones and leaves some out. The table shows 900,000 to 1,200,000 clones, with 75% to 80% occurring only once. The sample taken for sequencing was memory CD4+ T cells from PBMCs. Subset specified: CD45RA-negative fraction. The receptor source for this set is a man aged 18 to 30 in good health. Some clones in this sample may be carry-over from other donors' samples.

The gene calls are TRBV7-9 and TRBJ2-5; D is ambiguous. CDR1 is SEHNR, CDR2 FQNEAQ, per germline (reference sequence). The CDR3 consists of 14 residues. Trimming removed 6 bases at V and 1 base at J, with 12 bases between. The CDR3 DNA reads as TGTGCCAGCAGTCTTCAAACGGCCCAAGAGACCCAGTACTTC. As protein: CASSLQTAQETQYF.

The chain combines TRBV10-3 with TRBJ1-1, with a weak D call TRBD1 (5 bases). Germline V gene lookup returns CDR1 ENHRY and CDR2 SYGVKD. This CDR3 has 16 residues. V lost 4 bases, J lost 5 bases, and 20 bases lay in between. CDR3 region: CAISASPGIGDTEAFF. CDR3 bases: TGTGCCATCAGTGCATCGCCAGGGATCGGGGATACTGAAGCTTTCTTT.

This chain links TRBV28 with TRBJ1-3; tentative D call: TRBD1 (6 bases). There are 16 residues in the CDR3. CDR1 and CDR2 (germline): MDHEN, SYDVKM. Trimming left V 7 bases short and J 0 bases short, with 16 bases between. The CDR3 DNA reads TGTGCCAGCACCCTGGGGGGGGCTACCTCTGGAAACACCATATATTTT. It translates to CASTLGGATSGNTIYF. The full variable domain, in which reference TRBV28 and TRBJ1-3 provide the parts outside the CDR3, is DVKVTQSSRYLVKRTGEKVFLECVQDMDHENMFWYRQDPGLGLRLIYFSYDVKMKEKGDIPEGYSVSREKKERFSLILESASTNQTSMYLCASTLGGATSGNTIYFGEGSWLTVV.

The rearrangement links TRBV19 to TRBJ2-3, with a possible D match to TRBD2 (5 bases). Trimming shortened V by 3 bases and J by 6 bases, and 16 bases separated the two germline ends. Germline assignment: CDR1 LNHDA and CDR2 SQIVND (reference sequence). There are 15 residues in the CDR3. The DNA for the CDR3 is TGTGCCAGTAGTATGGGTCAGGACCCGGGGGATACGCAGTATTTT. Protein sequence: CASSMGQDPGDTQYF. The full variable domain, in which reference TRBV19 and TRBJ2-3 provide the parts outside the CDR3, is DGGITQSPKYLFRKEGQNVTLSCEQNLNHDAMYWYRQDPGQGLRLIYYSQIVNDFQKGDIAEGYSVSREKKESFPLTVTSAQKNPTAFYLCASSMGQDPGDTQYFGPGTRLTVL.

The chain combines TRBV30 with TRBJ1-4; D perhaps matches TRBD1 (6 bases). CDR1 GTSNPN and CDR2 SVGIG come from the germline V gene (reference sequence). The length of the CDR3 is 14 residues. Trimming took off 3 bases at V and 7 bases at J, with 15 bases between the two ends. CDR3 in DNA: TGTGCCTGGAGACGCGGGGGGCCCGGTGAAAAACTGTTTTTT. Its protein product is CAWRRGGPGEKLFF.

In this sample, this clone turned up a few times. V gene TRBV5-1 combines with J gene TRBJ2-7, with D uncertain. The CDR3 totals 17 residues. Germline V gene sequence: CDR1 SGHRS, CDR2 YFSETQ. Trimming left V 0 bases short and J 6 bases short, with 22 bases between. CDR3 nucleotides: TGCGCCAGCAGCTTGGTGACGACGTTAGGGTCCCCGGGCGAGCAGTACTTC. Protein: CASSLVTTLGSPGEQYF.

The CDR3 DNA reads TGTGCCAGCAGCTTAGGTCTGGGGTTCAACTACGAGCAGTACTTC. Translation: CASSLGLGFNYEQYF. V and J are TRBV11-2 and TRBJ2-7; D uncertain. From germline, CDR1 is SGHAT and CDR2 FQNNGV. This CDR3 contains 15 residues. V lost 1 base to trimming and J lost 3 bases, with 13 bases between them.

This clone was counted many times. One end of the junction does not line up with germline, which may come from a read error. Other DNA sequences within the sample encode an identical CDR3. The chain links TRBV11-2 to TRBJ2-7; TRBD1 matches 11 bases. Germline loops: CDR1 SGHAT, CDR2 FQNNGV. There are 15 residues in the CDR3. CDR3 DNA sequence: TGTGCCAGCAGCCCCTGGACAGGGGGCTCCGACGAGCAGTACTTC. It encodes CASSPWTGGSDEQYF.

This chain uses TRBV18 with TRBJ2-1; 8 bases are a match to TRBD2. In germline, CDR1 is KGHSH, CDR2 LQKENI. V lost 6 bases to trimming and J lost 10 bases; unmatched junction nucleotides: 14. CDR3 length equals 15 residues. CDR3 sequence reads: CASSRGLSGGLEQFF. The CDR3 nucleotides read TGTGCCAGCTCCCGGGGCCTTTCGGGAGGGCTGGAGCAGTTCTTC.

This clone has only one observation. The chain is built from TRBV7-2 and TRBJ1-5, with D possibly being TRBD1 (5 bases). The length of the CDR3 is 15 residues. Germline V gene lookup returns CDR1 SGHTA and CDR2 FQGNSA. The V and J ends lost 2 bases and 4 bases respectively, with 12 bases between them. The CDR3 sequence is CASSLLGVGNQPQHF. The CDR3 DNA follows: TGTGCCAGCAGCTTATTGGGGGTGGGGAATCAGCCCCAGCATTTT. The complete variable domain, with remaining parts taken from reference TRBV7-2 and TRBJ1-5, reads GAGVSQSPSNKVTEKGKDVELRCDPISGHTALYWYRQSLGQGLEFLIYFQGNSAPDKSGLPSDRFSAERTGGSVSTLTIQRTQQEDSAVYLCASSLLGVGNQPQHFGDGTRLSIL.

The genes are TRBV29-1 and TRBJ2-5, with TRBD1 matching over 9 bases. This CDR3 comprises 15 residues. CDR1 is SQVTM and CDR2 is ANQGSEA in the germline V gene. Trimming took 4 bases from V and 2 from J; bases not matched to a gene: 8. The CDR3 reads CSVAVHRGPQETQYF. In DNA form, the CDR3 reads TGCAGCGTTGCCGTTCACAGGGGGCCGCAAGAGACCCAGTACTTC.

With respect to this clone: With only one base between it and a far larger clone, this is likely a read error. The sample carries other DNA sequences with the same CDR3. This rearrangement joins TRBV4-2 to TRBJ2-5, with 7 bases aligning to TRBD2. The J call is in doubt because the DNA end fits TRBJ2-7 better. This CDR3 has 14 amino acids. CDR1 and CDR2 (germline): LGHNA, YNFKEQ. CDR3 in DNA: TGTGCCAGCAGCCAAGGGACTAGGTCCTACGAGCAGTACTTC. Its protein is CASSQGTRSYEQYF.

V and J are TRBV2 and TRBJ1-5; TRBD1 might be the D (6 bases). The germline V gene encodes CDR1 SNHLY and CDR2 FYNNEI. The CDR3 extends over 13 amino acids. The V end was cut by 10 bases, the J end by 4 bases, with 14 bases between. CDR3 sequence: CATHRDLNQPQHF. Here the CDR3 DNA reads TGTGCCACCCACAGGGACCTGAATCAGCCCCAGCATTTT.

Concerning this clone: Other DNA sequences in the sample encode the same CDR3. The chain carries TRBV5-1 and TRBJ1-5, with D unresolved. From germline, CDR1 is SGHRS and CDR2 YFSETQ. The ends were cut back, 10 bases at V and 0 bases at J, with 11 bases in the middle. CDR3 size: 13 residues. The CDR3 protein is CASSVDSNQPQHF. CDR3 coding DNA: TGCGCCTCCAGTGTAGATAGCAATCAGCCCCAGCATTTT.

This clone was counted at least ten times. The chain joins TRBV2 to TRBJ2-2; possibly TRBD2 for D (6 bases). The germline gives CDR1 SNHLY, CDR2 FYNNEI. The CDR3 sequence is 16 residues long. V was clipped by 5 bases and J by 0 bases, with 13 bases between them. CDR3 amino acids: CASSPPSAANTGELFF. The CDR3 DNA reads TGTGCCAGCAGTCCTCCTAGCGCCGCGAACACCGGGGAGCTGTTTTTT.

This clone was observed a single time. The genes are TRBV10-1 and TRBJ2-5, with D possibly being TRBD2 (5 bases). This CDR3 has 12 amino acids. Germline CDR1 is WNHNN and CDR2 is SYGVQD (reference sequence). Trimming stripped 8 bases from V and 5 bases from J, with 12 bases between. Written as DNA, the CDR3 is TGCGCCAGCGGAGGTGTCAACGAGACCCAGTACTTC. Its translation is CASGGVNETQYF.

The chain couples TRBV7-3 to TRBJ2-1; 9 bases agree with TRBD1. The V gene end was trimmed by 3 bases and the J gene end by 9 bases; junction bases not matched to a gene: 3. Germline values: CDR1 SGHTA, CDR2 FQGTGA. The CDR3 covers 13 residues. CDR3 coding DNA: TGTGCCAGCAGCTTTTTGGACAGGGGTGAGCAGTTCTTC. Residues: CASSFLDRGEQFF.

The sample holds one count of this clone. This chain joins TRBV7-9 and TRBJ2-2, with 11 positions matching TRBD2. The CDR3 runs to 16 residues. Germline-derived CDR1 and CDR2 are SEHNR and FQNEAQ (reference sequence). Trimming took 0 bases from V and 6 from J; bases not matched to a gene: 3. CDR3 protein: CASSLATSGSSGELFF. CDR3 nucleotide sequence: TGTGCCAGCAGCTTAGCAACTAGCGGGAGTTCCGGGGAGCTGTTTTTT.

The chain carries TRBV28 and TRBJ2-5, with 8 bases lining up with TRBD2. Germline values: CDR1 MDHEN, CDR2 SYDVKM. J was trimmed by 5 bases and V by 6 bases; bases with no gene match: 11. This CDR3 has 15 residues. The CDR3 sequence: CASSYSGRDRETQYF. The CDR3 DNA follows: TGTGCCAGCAGCTACTCCGGGAGGGATAGGGAGACCCAGTACTTC. The full variable domain, rest sourced from reference TRBV28 and TRBJ2-5, is DVKVTQSSRYLVKRTGEKVFLECVQDMDHENMFWYRQDPGLGLRLIYFSYDVKMKEKGDIPEGYSVSREKKERFSLILESASTNQTSMYLCASSYSGRDRETQYFGPGTRLLVL.

The V gene is TRBV9, the J gene TRBJ1-1; tentative D call: TRBD1 (5 bases). CDR3 length: 15 residues. V lost 2 bases to trimming and J lost 1 base, with 12 bases between them. CDR1 SGDLS and CDR2 YYNGEE come from the germline V gene. CDR3 loop: CASSVGLGGNTEAFF. The CDR3 bases are TGTGCCAGCAGCGTTGGCCTTGGGGGGAACACTGAAGCTTTCTTT. Drawing the rest from reference TRBV9 and TRBJ1-1, the complete variable domain is DSGVTQTPKHLITATGQRVTLRCSPRSGDLSVYWYQQSLDQGLQFLIQYYNGEERAKGNILERFSAQQFPDLHSELNLSSLELGDSALYFCASSVGLGGNTEAFFGQGTRLTVV.

V gene TRBV30 combines with J gene TRBJ2-7, with 9 bases lining up with TRBD1. Trimming cost V 3 bases and J 5 bases; bases outside gene matches: 8. The V gene's germline CDR1 is GTSNPN and CDR2 SVGIG (reference sequence). The CDR3 runs to 14 residues. DNA of the CDR3: TGTGCCTGGAGATCCGGACAGGGGATCCACGAGCAGTACTTC. Protein: CAWRSGQGIHEQYF.

This clone came up once. The V gene is TRBV18, the J gene TRBJ2-2; TRBD2 might be the D (6 bases). The length of the CDR3 is 15 residues. Germline V gives CDR1 KGHSH, CDR2 LQKENI. Deletions cut 3 bases from V and 0 bases from J, with 8 bases between. DNA of the CDR3: TGTGCCAGCTCACCTAGCGGACCGAACACCGGGGAGCTGTTTTTT. Protein product: CASSPSGPNTGELFF.

This clone showed up just a few times. The chain joins TRBV5-1 to TRBJ1-1; D is unresolved. This CDR3 is built from 15 residues. V was cut by 4 bases and J by 4 bases, with 17 bases left in between. Germline CDR1 and CDR2: SGHRS and YFSETQ. The CDR3 loop reads CASSPGNSLSTEAFF. CDR3 coding DNA: TGCGCCAGCAGCCCGGGTAACAGCTTGAGCACTGAAGCTTTCTTT.

Worth noting for this clone: A far larger clone is only one base removed, so a read error is likely. The sample holds other DNA sequences that translate to the same CDR3. The V gene is TRBV20-1, the J gene TRBJ2-3; D possibly corresponds to TRBD2 (5 bases). V lost 6 bases and J 2 bases, leaving 6 bases between the germline ends. Germline V gives CDR1 DFQATT, CDR2 SNEGSKA (reference sequence). The CDR3 length is 11 residues. The CDR3 DNA is TGCAGTGCCGGGGTCACAGATACGCAGTATTTT. As protein: CSAGVTDTQYF.

This clone was detected a few times. Since a much larger clone is just one base distant, this may be a read error. Other DNA sequences from this sample encode an identical CDR3 as well. CDR3 nucleotides: TGTGCCAGCAGTTTAGGGGAGACCCAGTACTTC. Translated: CASSLGETQYF. The chain recombines TRBV28 with TRBJ2-5, with D hard to call. V lost 2 bases and J 5 bases, leaving 3 bases between the germline ends. CDR3 length: 11 amino acids. Germline loops: CDR1 MDHEN, CDR2 SYDVKM.

The V gene is TRBV15, the J gene TRBJ2-7; D unclear. The length of the CDR3 is 17 residues. The germline V and J ends were trimmed by 0 bases and 2 bases, with 17 bases remaining between them. Germline V lookup: CDR1 LNHNV, CDR2 YYDKDF (reference sequence). The CDR3 DNA follows: TGTGCCACCAGCAGAGATTACGTAGGCAAAAAAACCTACGAGCAGTACTTC. Translated, it gives CATSRDYVGKKTYEQYF.

The chain joins TRBV5-6 to TRBJ2-7, with 11 bases aligning to TRBD2. This CDR3 contains 16 residues. Losses at the gene ends were 3 bases for V and 6 bases for J; bases not matched to a gene: 11. Germline V gives CDR1 SGHDT, CDR2 YYEEEE. The CDR3 nucleotides read TGTGCCAGCAGCTCGAGGTTGGGGCTAGCGGGAGGCGAGCAGTACTTC. Its protein is CASSSRLGLAGGEQYF.

This chain joins TRBV29-1 and TRBJ1-2; D remains unclear. Germline-derived CDR1 and CDR2 are SQVTM and ANQGSEA. V dropped 3 bases and J dropped 6 bases, with 11 bases sitting between them. The CDR3 contains 12 residues. In DNA form, the CDR3 reads TGCAGCGTTGATGGCCCGAGGGATGGCTACACCTTC. It specifies CSVDGPRDGYTF.

This sequence joins TRBV5-1 and TRBJ2-2; TRBD2 might be the D (6 bases). The CDR3 consists of 14 residues. CDR1 and CDR2 (germline): SGHRS, YFSETQ. V was pared by 5 bases and J by 1 base, with 9 bases between. CDR3 in DNA: TGCGCCAGCAGGCGGGACTGGAACACCGGGGAGCTGTTTTTT. This encodes CASRRDWNTGELFF.

The rearrangement joins TRBV29-1 to TRBJ1-2; no clear D. The CDR3 covers 13 residues. V dropped 1 base and J dropped 4 bases, with 10 bases sitting between them. CDR1 is SQVTM and CDR2 is ANQGSEA in the germline V gene. The CDR3 protein is CSVEGRAGYGYTF. Here the CDR3 DNA reads TGCAGCGTTGAAGGTCGAGCAGGCTATGGCTACACCTTC.

On this clone itself: A junction boundary mismatches the germline segment, possibly from a read error. In the same sample, other DNA sequences code for this CDR3. The V call is TRBV5-1, the J call TRBJ1-1; 9 bases are a match to TRBD1. Germline CDR1 and CDR2: SGHRS and YFSETQ. The CDR3 length is 14 residues. Written as DNA, the CDR3 is TGCGCCAGCAGCACCGGACAGGGGAACACTGAGGCTTTCTTT. It codes for CASSTGQGNTEAFF.

The chain joins TRBV7-2 to TRBJ2-7; D is undetermined. The CDR3 runs 15 residues. CDR1 SGHTA and CDR2 FQGNSA come from the germline V gene. Trimming pared 1 base from V and 2 bases from J, leaving 12 bases between. CDR3 coding DNA: TGTGCCAGCAGCTTAGGGGTGGGAAAGGCCTACGAGCAGTACTTC. Translating gives CASSLGVGKAYEQYF.